This paragraph covers one TCR beta chain sequence. The record originates from a study of T cell responses to AZD1222 COVID-19 vaccine. Looked up from germline, CDR1 is MNHEY and CDR2 is SVGEGT. The CDR3 covers 17 residues. V dropped 0 bases and J dropped 5 bases, with 16 bases sitting between them. TCRdb's copy holds only in-frame clones and misses some; the assay was immunoSEQ multiplex PCR. The table records 100,000 to 150,000 clones, 90% of them present only once. The gene calls are TRBV6-2 or TRBV6-3 and TRBJ2-2; tentatively, D is TRBD1 (5 bases). The source material was peripheral blood, sampled on day 0 of MenACWY control vaccination. The sequence came from an adult in good health. This CDR3 reads CASSYSIQGRRTGELFF. The CDR3 DNA reads as TGTGCCAGCAGTTACTCGATTCAGGGTCGACGGACCGGGGAGCTGTTTTTT.